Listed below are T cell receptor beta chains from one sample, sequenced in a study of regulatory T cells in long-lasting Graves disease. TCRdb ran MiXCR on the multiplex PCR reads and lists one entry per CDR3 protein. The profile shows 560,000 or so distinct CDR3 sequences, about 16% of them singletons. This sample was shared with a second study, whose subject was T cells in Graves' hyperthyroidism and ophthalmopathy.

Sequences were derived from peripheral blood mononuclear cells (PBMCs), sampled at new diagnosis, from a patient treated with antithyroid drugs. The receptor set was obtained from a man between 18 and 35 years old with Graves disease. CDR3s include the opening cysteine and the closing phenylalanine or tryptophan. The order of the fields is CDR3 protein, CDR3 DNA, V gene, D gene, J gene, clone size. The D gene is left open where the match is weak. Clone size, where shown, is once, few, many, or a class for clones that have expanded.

CDR3aa: CASSSLNPRSSYNEQFF; CDR3nt: TGTGCCAGCAGTTCCCTCAACCCCCGGAGCTCCTACAATGAGCAGTTCTTC; v_gene: TRBV12-3/TRBV12-4; d_gene: -; j_gene: TRBJ2-1; abundance: many
CDR3aa: CASSLGLAGRTGELFF; CDR3nt: TGTGCCAGCAGTTTAGGGCTAGCGGGGCGCACCGGGGAGCTGTTTTTT; v_gene: TRBV12-3/TRBV12-4; d_gene: TRBD2; j_gene: TRBJ2-2; abundance: few
CDR3aa: CASGYGSHNEKLFF; CDR3nt: TGTGCCAGCGGTTACGGGTCGCATAATGAAAAACTGTTTTTT; v_gene: TRBV28; d_gene: -; j_gene: TRBJ1-4; abundance: few
CDR3aa: CASSLAGQGIGYEQYF; CDR3nt: TGTGCCAGCAGCCTGGCGGGACAGGGGATCGGCTACGAGCAGTACTTC; v_gene: TRBV11-2; d_gene: TRBD1; j_gene: TRBJ2-7; abundance: many
CDR3aa: CASSAVGLFHTQYF; CDR3nt: TGTGCCAGCAGCGCCGTGGGCCTTTTTCATACGCAGTATTTT; v_gene: TRBV9; d_gene: -; j_gene: TRBJ2-3; abundance: -
CDR3aa: CASSPPAGREQFF; CDR3nt: TGTGCCAGCTCACCACCCGCGGGGAGGGAGCAGTTCTTC; v_gene: TRBV18; d_gene: -; j_gene: TRBJ2-1; abundance: many
CDR3aa: CSVGASGANTGELFF; CDR3nt: TGCAGCGTTGGGGCTAGCGGTGCGAACACCGGGGAGCTGTTTTTT; v_gene: TRBV29-1; d_gene: TRBD2; j_gene: TRBJ2-2; abundance: many
CDR3aa: CASLQGGYEQYF; CDR3nt: TGTGCCAGCCTACAGGGGGGCTACGAGCAGTACTTC; v_gene: TRBV28; d_gene: TRBD1; j_gene: TRBJ2-7; abundance: few
CDR3aa: CASSDIWSNTGELFF; CDR3nt: TGTGCCAGCAGCGACATCTGGTCGAACACCGGGGAGCTGTTTTTT; v_gene: TRBV5-6; d_gene: -; j_gene: TRBJ2-2; abundance: once
CDR3aa: CAGSLGRGQPQHF; CDR3nt: TGTGCCGGCAGCTTAGGCCGGGGCCAGCCCCAGCATTTT; v_gene: TRBV13; d_gene: -; j_gene: TRBJ1-5; abundance: -
CDR3aa: CSARGRAGTQYF; CDR3nt: TGCAGTGCTAGAGGGAGGGCCGGCACGCAGTATTTT; v_gene: TRBV20-1; d_gene: -; j_gene: TRBJ2-3; abundance: many
CDR3aa: CASSLGPAGGLEQETQYF; CDR3nt: TGTGCCAGCAGCTTAGGCCCAGCGGGAGGCCTGGAGCAAGAGACCCAGTACTTC; v_gene: TRBV7-8; d_gene: TRBD2; j_gene: TRBJ2-5; abundance: many
CDR3aa: CASSPRDRGAETQYF; CDR3nt: TGTGCCAGCAGCCCCAGGGACAGGGGGGCTGAGACCCAGTACTTC; v_gene: TRBV7-9; d_gene: TRBD1; j_gene: TRBJ2-5; abundance: -
CDR3aa: CASLLGGLDEAFF; CDR3nt: TGTGCCAGCCTCTTGGGGGGGCTTGATGAAGCTTTCTTT; v_gene: TRBV28; d_gene: -; j_gene: TRBJ1-1; abundance: many
CDR3aa: CASSIGSTFTEAFF; CDR3nt: TGTGCCAGTAGTATAGGTAGCACCTTCACTGAAGCTTTCTTT; v_gene: TRBV19; d_gene: -; j_gene: TRBJ1-1; abundance: -
CDR3aa: CASSFIPGLAGETQYF; CDR3nt: TGTGCCAGCAGTTTTATTCCGGGACTAGCGGGGGAGACCCAGTACTTC; v_gene: TRBV12-3/TRBV12-4; d_gene: TRBD2; j_gene: TRBJ2-5; abundance: many
CDR3aa: CASSSRDGDNEKLFF; CDR3nt: TGTGCCAGCAGCAGCCGGGACGGAGATAATGAAAAACTGTTTTTT; v_gene: TRBV13; d_gene: -; j_gene: TRBJ1-4; abundance: -
CDR3aa: CSAREWDRGQETQYF; CDR3nt: TGCAGTGCTAGAGAATGGGACAGGGGACAAGAGACCCAGTACTTC; v_gene: TRBV20-1; d_gene: TRBD1; j_gene: TRBJ2-5; abundance: many
CDR3aa: CASSLDRSSEQYF; CDR3nt: TGTGCCAGCAGTTTAGACAGGTCTTCCGAGCAGTACTTC; v_gene: TRBV12-3/TRBV12-4; d_gene: -; j_gene: TRBJ2-7; abundance: many
CDR3aa: CASSSGQPPYEQYF; CDR3nt: TGTGCCAGCAGTTCAGGACAACCCCCCTACGAGCAGTACTTC; v_gene: TRBV28; d_gene: -; j_gene: TRBJ2-7; abundance: many
CDR3aa: CASSLFTGTSALGPTNEQFF; CDR3nt: TGTGCCAGCAGTTTATTTACCGGGACTAGCGCGCTGGGTCCGACCAATGAGCAGTTCTTC; v_gene: TRBV28; d_gene: TRBD2; j_gene: TRBJ2-1; abundance: -
CDR3aa: CAWSVRGYGYTF; CDR3nt: TGTGCCTGGAGTGTACGCGGCTATGGCTACACCTTC; v_gene: TRBV30; d_gene: -; j_gene: TRBJ1-2; abundance: many
CDR3aa: CASSRGQGGGSPLHF; CDR3nt: TGTGCCAGTAGTAGAGGACAGGGCGGTGGTTCACCCCTCCACTTT; v_gene: TRBV19; d_gene: TRBD1; j_gene: TRBJ1-6; abundance: -
CDR3aa: CASAGSYSEQYF; CDR3nt: TGTGCTAGTGCGGGATCCTACAGCGAGCAGTACTTC; v_gene: TRBV12-5; d_gene: -; j_gene: TRBJ2-7; abundance: -
CDR3aa: CSVEDYGTQYF; CDR3nt: TGCAGCGTTGAAGACTACGGTACGCAGTATTTT; v_gene: TRBV29-1; d_gene: -; j_gene: TRBJ2-3; abundance: many
CDR3aa: CASSPGLAGGQNEQYF; CDR3nt: TGTGCCAGCAGCCCGGGACTAGCGGGAGGGCAGAACGAGCAGTACTTC; v_gene: TRBV7-2; d_gene: TRBD2; j_gene: TRBJ2-7; abundance: many
CDR3aa: CSVERVDEQYF; CDR3nt: TGCAGCGTTGAAAGAGTGGACGAGCAGTACTTC; v_gene: TRBV29-1; d_gene: -; j_gene: TRBJ2-7; abundance: -
CDR3aa: CASSASPGTSYEQYF; CDR3nt: TGCGCCAGCAGCGCAAGCCCTGGGACTTCCTACGAGCAGTACTTC; v_gene: TRBV5-1; d_gene: -; j_gene: TRBJ2-7; abundance: many
CDR3aa: CASSGEGSTGELFF; CDR3nt: TGTGCCAGCAGCGGAGAGGGGAGTACCGGGGAGCTGTTTTTT; v_gene: TRBV9; d_gene: -; j_gene: TRBJ2-2; abundance: -
CDR3aa: CASSSAGTYEQYF; CDR3nt: TGTGCCAGCAGTTCAGCGGGAACCTACGAGCAGTACTTC; v_gene: TRBV12-3/TRBV12-4; d_gene: TRBD2; j_gene: TRBJ2-7; abundance: many
CDR3aa: CASSLTTEMNTEAFF; CDR3nt: TGTGCCAGCTCACTCACGACAGAGATGAACACTGAAGCTTTCTTT; v_gene: TRBV18; d_gene: -; j_gene: TRBJ1-1; abundance: many
CDR3aa: CASSLVSNEQFF; CDR3nt: TGCGCCAGCAGCTTGGTTAGTAATGAGCAGTTCTTC; v_gene: TRBV5-1; d_gene: -; j_gene: TRBJ2-1; abundance: many
CDR3aa: CASSQEGDGQGQYNEQFF; CDR3nt: TGCGCCAGCAGCCAAGAGGGAGACGGCCAGGGCCAGTACAATGAGCAGTTCTTC; v_gene: TRBV4-1; d_gene: -; j_gene: TRBJ2-1; abundance: -
CDR3aa: CASSLASQGNEQFF; CDR3nt: TGCGCCAGCAGCTTGGCCTCCCAGGGGAATGAGCAGTTCTTC; v_gene: TRBV5-1; d_gene: -; j_gene: TRBJ2-1; abundance: -
CDR3aa: CASSLAGLAGGQPDTQYF; CDR3nt: TGCGCCAGCAGCTTGGCGGGACTAGCGGGAGGACAGCCAGATACGCAGTATTTT; v_gene: TRBV5-1; d_gene: TRBD2; j_gene: TRBJ2-3; abundance: many
CDR3aa: CSAETGSSYEQYF; CDR3nt: TGCAGTGCCGAGACGGGGAGCTCCTACGAGCAGTACTTC; v_gene: TRBV20-1; d_gene: -; j_gene: TRBJ2-7; abundance: -
CDR3aa: CASSLDGLSSYNEQFF; CDR3nt: TGCGCCAGCAGCTTGGACGGCCTTAGCTCCTACAATGAGCAGTTCTTC; v_gene: TRBV5-1; d_gene: -; j_gene: TRBJ2-1; abundance: -
CDR3aa: CAWSEQGHEQYF; CDR3nt: TGTGCCTGGAGTGAGCAGGGCCACGAGCAGTACTTC; v_gene: TRBV30; d_gene: -; j_gene: TRBJ2-7; abundance: many
CDR3aa: CASSQATGDQETQYF; CDR3nt: TGTGCCAGCAGCCAAGCGACAGGGGACCAAGAGACCCAGTACTTC; v_gene: TRBV7-3; d_gene: TRBD1; j_gene: TRBJ2-5; abundance: few
CDR3aa: CASSTSRRGTDTQYF; CDR3nt: TGTGCCAGCAGCACTAGCCGGCGGGGCACAGATACGCAGTATTTT; v_gene: TRBV12-3/TRBV12-4; d_gene: -; j_gene: TRBJ2-3; abundance: many
CDR3aa: CASSFRSGAQPQHF; CDR3nt: TGTGCCAGCAGTTTTAGGTCTGGGGCTCAGCCCCAGCATTTT; v_gene: TRBV27; d_gene: -; j_gene: TRBJ1-5; abundance: many
CDR3aa: CATSRGSAYNEQLF; CDR3nt: TGTGCCACCAGCAGAGGCTCAGCCTACAATGAGCAGCTCTTC; v_gene: TRBV15; d_gene: -; j_gene: TRBJ2-1; abundance: -
CDR3aa: CASKLAGAVEQYF; CDR3nt: TGTGCCAGCAAACTAGCGGGAGCGGTCGAGCAGTACTTC; v_gene: TRBV6-2/TRBV6-3; d_gene: TRBD2; j_gene: TRBJ2-7; abundance: -
CDR3aa: CASSLVPRGTGELFF; CDR3nt: TGTGCCAGCAGCTTAGTCCCCCGGGGCACCGGGGAGCTGTTTTTT; v_gene: TRBV11-2; d_gene: -; j_gene: TRBJ2-2; abundance: many
CDR3aa: CASSLRPQAYGYTF; CDR3nt: TGTGCCAGCAGTTTACGGCCGCAGGCCTATGGCTACACCTTC; v_gene: TRBV28; d_gene: -; j_gene: TRBJ1-2; abundance: many
CDR3aa: CSARSLNTEAFF; CDR3nt: TGCAGTGCTAGAAGCCTGAACACTGAAGCTTTCTTT; v_gene: TRBV20-1; d_gene: -; j_gene: TRBJ1-1; abundance: many
CDR3aa: CASTLLGTMFYNEQFF; CDR3nt: TGTGCCAGCACCCTGCTGGGGACTATGTTTTACAATGAGCAGTTCTTC; v_gene: TRBV2; d_gene: TRBD2; j_gene: TRBJ2-1; abundance: many
CDR3aa: CASSLSANEKLFF; CDR3nt: TGTGCCAGCAGTTTATCGGCTAATGAAAAACTGTTTTTT; v_gene: TRBV27; d_gene: -; j_gene: TRBJ1-4; abundance: -
CDR3aa: CASSLDYIRFARRPSSYEQYF; CDR3nt: TGTGCCAGCAGTTTGGACTACATTCGATTTGCGAGGAGACCGAGCTCCTACGAGCAGTACTTC; v_gene: TRBV28; d_gene: -; j_gene: TRBJ2-7; abundance: many
CDR3aa: CASSGGGRTDTQYF; CDR3nt: TGTGCCAGCAGCGGGGGGGGTCGCACAGATACGCAGTATTTT; v_gene: TRBV11-3; d_gene: TRBD2; j_gene: TRBJ2-3; abundance: -
CDR3aa: CASSFNNEQFF; CDR3nt: TGTGCCAGCAGCTTCAACAATGAGCAGTTCTTC; v_gene: TRBV3-1; d_gene: -; j_gene: TRBJ2-1; abundance: many
CDR3aa: CAWGQGYGNSNQPQHF; CDR3nt: TGTGCCTGGGGACAGGGCTACGGTAATAGCAATCAGCCCCAGCATTTT; v_gene: TRBV30; d_gene: TRBD1; j_gene: TRBJ1-5; abundance: -
CDR3aa: CSVETGGGEQYF; CDR3nt: TGCAGCGTGGAGACAGGGGGGGGGGAGCAGTACTTC; v_gene: TRBV29-1; d_gene: TRBD1; j_gene: TRBJ2-7; abundance: -
CDR3aa: CASSPASGTSYEQYF; CDR3nt: TGTGCCAGCAGCCCGGCTAGCGGGACCTCCTACGAGCAGTACTTC; v_gene: TRBV3-1; d_gene: TRBD2; j_gene: TRBJ2-7; abundance: -
CDR3aa: CASRLAAGVETQYF; CDR3nt: TGTGCCAGCAGACTGGCAGCGGGAGTAGAGACCCAGTACTTC; v_gene: TRBV2; d_gene: TRBD2; j_gene: TRBJ2-5; abundance: -